A single sample gave rise to the 20 T cell receptor beta chains below, sequenced in a study of blood T cell repertoires in COVID-19. This table comes from immunoSEQ multiplex PCR, and its TCRdb copy is limited to in-frame clones, with some not included. The table shows around 400,000 clones, with roughly 89% occurring only once. The material sequenced was PBMCs or T cells enriched from blood (not recorded which). These TCRs come from a woman in her thirties who had recovered from COVID-19.

The chain couples TRBV5-4 to TRBJ1-1; 8 positions match TRBD1. CDR1 and CDR2 (germline): SGHNT, YYREEE (reference sequence). V dropped 0 bases and J dropped 4; count of bases not matched to a gene: 2. The CDR3 is 14 residues long. In DNA, the CDR3 is TGTGCCAGCAGCTTGGGACAGGGGTTCACTGAAGCTTTCTTT. This translates into CASSLGQGFTEAFF.

The J gene is TRBJ2-2, the V gene TRBV9; 9 bases align to TRBD2. CDR1 and CDR2 (germline): SGDLS, YYNGEE. Trimming cost V 4 bases and J 7 bases; bases outside gene matches: 5. The CDR3 contains 14 residues. The CDR3 loop reads CASSPRLAVGELFF. The CDR3 region has the DNA TGTGCCAGCAGCCCCAGACTAGCGGTCGGGGAGCTGTTTTTT. The full variable domain, completed using reference TRBV9 and TRBJ2-2, is DSGVTQTPKHLITATGQRVTLRCSPRSGDLSVYWYQQSLDQGLQFLIQYYNGEERAKGNILERFSAQQFPDLHSELNLSSLELGDSALYFCASSPRLAVGELFFGEGSRLTVL.

This clone has more than one count but fewer than ten. V usage is TRBV28 and J usage is TRBJ2-5; TRBD1 aligns across 7 bases. Trimming at V came to 5 bases and at J to 2 bases, leaving 5 bases not matched to a gene. This CDR3 spans 14 amino acids. From germline, CDR1 is MDHEN and CDR2 SYDVKM. The chain's CDR3 is CASSQPDRQETQYF. For the CDR3, the DNA is TGTGCCAGCAGTCAGCCGGACAGGCAAGAGACCCAGTACTTC.

V and J are TRBV28 and TRBJ1-1, with D tentatively TRBD1 (6 bases). Germline CDR1 is MDHEN and CDR2 is SYDVKM. The CDR3 has 15 residues. Deletions cut 4 bases from V and 6 bases from J, with 18 bases between. The CDR3 here is CASSSFGGALAEAFF. The DNA of the CDR3 is TGTGCCAGCAGTTCTTTCGGGGGGGCATTGGCTGAAGCTTTCTTT.

This clone came up a few times. The rearrangement links TRBV3-1 (or the pseudogene TRBV3-2) to TRBJ1-1; D is unclear. The CDR3 contains 15 residues. Germline values: CDR1 LGHDT, CDR2 YNNKEL (reference sequence). V was cut by 2 bases and J by 0 bases, with 10 bases left in between. CDR3 sequence reads: CASSQSRPVNTEAFF. The CDR3 DNA follows: TGTGCCAGCAGCCAATCGCGGCCTGTGAACACTGAAGCTTTCTTT.

The chain employs TRBV30 and TRBJ1-2; D may be TRBD1 (6 bases). Germline values: CDR1 GTSNPN, CDR2 SVGIG (reference sequence). V gave up 8 bases and J gave up 3 bases, with 19 bases separating them. The CDR3 has 14 amino acids. CDR3 sequence reads: CAESEPPGDYGYTF. CDR3 in DNA: TGTGCCGAAAGCGAACCCCCAGGGGACTATGGCTACACCTTC. The entire variable domain, with the rest obtained from reference TRBV30 and TRBJ1-2, is as follows: SQTIHQWPATLVQPVGSPLSLECTVEGTSNPNLYWYRQAAGRGLQLLFYSVGIGQISSEVPQNLSASRPQDRQFILSSKKLLLSDSGFYLCAESEPPGDYGYTFGSGTRLTVV.

V usage is TRBV19 and J usage is TRBJ1-5; D perhaps matches TRBD1 (6 bases). The V gene's germline CDR1 is LNHDA and CDR2 SQIVND (reference sequence). CDR3 length: 15 residues. Between the trimmed V and J ends, which lost 6 bases and 4 bases, there was a span of 16 bases. The CDR3 sequence: CASREGGILNQPQHF. The CDR3 DNA sequence: TGTGCCAGTAGGGAGGGGGGGATACTGAATCAGCCCCAGCATTTT.

This clone is a singleton in its sample. This chain links TRBV30 with TRBJ2-3; TRBD2 aligns across 8 bases. CDR1 GTSNPN and CDR2 SVGIG come from the germline V gene (reference sequence). J lost 2 bases, V lost 6 bases, and 4 bases had no gene match. This CDR3 is built from 13 residues. The CDR3 loop reads CACTGGLTDTQYF. The CDR3 nucleotides are TGTGCCTGTACGGGGGGGCTCACAGATACGCAGTATTTT.

V is TRBV19 and J is TRBJ1-5; D is possibly TRBD1 (6 bases). V gave up 4 bases and J gave up 6 bases, with 19 bases separating them. Per germline, CDR1 LNHDA and CDR2 SQIVND (reference sequence). This CDR3 contains 16 residues. CDR3 region: CASSTEQGPGIQPQHF. In DNA, the CDR3 is TGTGCCAGTAGTACGGAACAGGGCCCCGGTATTCAGCCCCAGCATTTT.

This chain links TRBV6-5 with TRBJ2-7; D may be TRBD2 (5 bases). Germline loops: CDR1 MNHEY, CDR2 SVGAGI. This CDR3 is 14 amino acids long. V shed 7 bases and J shed 7 bases, with 20 bases lying between them. CDR3 sequence reads: CASTHGGGSREQYF. The CDR3 nucleotides read TGTGCCAGCACCCACGGTGGCGGGTCGCGGGAGCAGTACTTC.

This rearrangement joins TRBV28 to TRBJ1-2; 8 nucleotides line up with TRBD1. Per the germline V gene, CDR1 is MDHEN and CDR2 is SYDVKM. The CDR3 is made up of 18 amino acids. The V and J ends lost 6 bases and 6 bases, in that order; junction bases with no gene match: 21. The CDR3 sequence is CASRYPGGLNSLHDGYTF. As DNA, the CDR3 is TGTGCCAGCAGATATCCAGGGGGCTTAAACTCCCTCCACGATGGCTACACCTTC.

This rearrangement joins TRBV27 to TRBJ2-1, with D tentatively TRBD2 (6 bases). Trimming stripped 10 bases from V and 5 bases from J, with 12 bases between. The germline V gene has CDR1 MNHEY and CDR2 SMNVEV (reference sequence). This CDR3 has 12 amino acids. In DNA, the CDR3 is TGTGCCACTTCCGGGACTCACAATGAGCAGTTCTTC. Residues: CATSGTHNEQFF.

A word on this clone: This sample includes further DNA sequences coding for the same CDR3. J is TRBJ1-2 and V is TRBV4-1, with TRBD1 matching 11 bases. The V gene's germline CDR1 is MGHRA and CDR2 YSYEKL. V was clipped by 2 bases and J by 5 bases; unmatched bases: 4. The CDR3 contains 15 residues. The CDR3, as DNA: TGCGCCAGCAGCCAAACCGGGACAGGGGGGTATGGCTACACCTTC. This codes for CASSQTGTGGYGYTF.

The chain links TRBV7-9 to TRBJ2-2; the D gene is possibly TRBD2 (5 bases). The CDR3 loop spans 14 amino acids. Deletions cut 5 bases from V and 5 bases from J, with 12 bases between. Germline CDR1 reads SEHNR; CDR2 reads FQNEAQ (reference sequence). The CDR3 DNA reads as TGTGCCAGCAGCCCGCGGGTTTGGACCGGGGAGCTGTTTTTT. It translates to CASSPRVWTGELFF.

The V gene is TRBV30, the J gene TRBJ1-6; 8 bases map to TRBD1. In germline, CDR1 is GTSNPN, CDR2 SVGIG (reference sequence). The V segment lost 1 base and the J segment 4 bases; nucleotides outside the gene matches: 9. This CDR3 comprises 17 residues. The DNA for the CDR3 is TGTGCCTGGAGTGGGACAGGGCTTGGGGTTTATAATTCACCCCTCCACTTT. It specifies CAWSGTGLGVYNSPLHF.

V and J are TRBV7-2 and TRBJ1-2; tentative D call: TRBD1 (6 bases). The CDR3 is made up of 16 amino acids. V shed 1 base and J shed 4 bases, with 16 bases lying between them. Germline assignment: CDR1 SGHTA and CDR2 FQGNSA. The CDR3 reads CASSLGQPGDLYGYTF. The CDR3 DNA reads as TGTGCCAGCAGCTTAGGGCAACCAGGGGATCTCTATGGCTACACCTTC.

The chain recombines TRBV7-2 with TRBJ1-1; 7 bases are a match to TRBD1. Unmatched junction bases numbered 7, after V lost 7 bases and J lost 5 bases. The CDR3 sequence is 13 residues long. Germline V gene sequence: CDR1 SGHTA, CDR2 FQGNSA. The CDR3 DNA is TGTGCCAGCACCAGGGGGACAGAGACTGAAGCTTTCTTT. Encoded protein: CASTRGTETEAFF.

This rearrangement joins TRBV5-5 to TRBJ1-5, with TRBD1 matching 8 bases. V was pared by 4 bases and J by 7 bases, with 10 bases of the junction left unmatched. This CDR3 is 15 amino acids long. Germline lookup yields CDR1 SGHKS and CDR2 YYEKEE (reference sequence). The CDR3 DNA reads as TGTGCCAGCAGCCCAGCCGACAGGGGCTGGCAGCCCCAGCATTTT. This encodes CASSPADRGWQPQHF.

The rearrangement uses TRBV6-2 or TRBV6-3 and TRBJ2-2; D not resolved. In germline, CDR1 is MNHEY, CDR2 SVGEGT. V was shortened by 3 bases and J by 6 bases, with 8 bases between the two germline ends. The CDR3 runs to 13 residues. In nucleotides, the CDR3 is TGTGCCAGCAGTTATCCAGTCCCCGGGGAGCTGTTTTTT. This translates into CASSYPVPGELFF.

V usage is TRBV28 and J usage is TRBJ1-2; 11 bases are shared with TRBD1. Trimming took 5 bases from V and 3 from J; bases not matched to a gene: 11. The length of the CDR3 is 17 residues. Germline CDR1 and CDR2: MDHEN and SYDVKM. The CDR3 coding sequence is TGTGCCAGCAGTCCCCCGGGACAGGGGGGATTTTACTATGGCTACACCTTC. It yields the protein CASSPPGQGGFYYGYTF.